This note documents a single TCR beta chain sequence. Antigen unknown. Germline V CDR1 and CDR2: PRHDT, FYEKMQ (reference sequence). This CDR3 spans 14 amino acids. This sample was included in a study of CXCR3-negative and CXCR3-positive naive CD8 T cells. Overall study results and limits: Naive subsets were similarly diverse, while memory CD8+ repertoires were much less diverse. The study found that naive CXCR3-negative and CXCR3-positive cells shared TRBV-TRBJ usage, while memory cells differed.

Carrying UMI labels, the TRB cDNA libraries were prepared through 5' RACE. TCRdb re-analyzed the 5' RACE reads; it lists each CDR3 protein once, without DNA. The table gives some 130,000 distinct CDR3 sequences; the top ten clones make up less than 0.55% of it. Sequencing was done on a sample of naive CXCR3- CD8+ T cells from blood. Stated subset: CD45RO-CCR7+CD27+CD95- naive CD8+ T cells lacking CXCR3 (TNR3-). The chain recombines TRBV13 with TRBJ2-7; TCRdb calls TRBD1, which cannot be checked without DNA. The origin of this receptor is a human donor in good health. Some clones in this sample may be carry-over from other donors' samples. CDR3 sequence: CASSLVGREYEQYF.